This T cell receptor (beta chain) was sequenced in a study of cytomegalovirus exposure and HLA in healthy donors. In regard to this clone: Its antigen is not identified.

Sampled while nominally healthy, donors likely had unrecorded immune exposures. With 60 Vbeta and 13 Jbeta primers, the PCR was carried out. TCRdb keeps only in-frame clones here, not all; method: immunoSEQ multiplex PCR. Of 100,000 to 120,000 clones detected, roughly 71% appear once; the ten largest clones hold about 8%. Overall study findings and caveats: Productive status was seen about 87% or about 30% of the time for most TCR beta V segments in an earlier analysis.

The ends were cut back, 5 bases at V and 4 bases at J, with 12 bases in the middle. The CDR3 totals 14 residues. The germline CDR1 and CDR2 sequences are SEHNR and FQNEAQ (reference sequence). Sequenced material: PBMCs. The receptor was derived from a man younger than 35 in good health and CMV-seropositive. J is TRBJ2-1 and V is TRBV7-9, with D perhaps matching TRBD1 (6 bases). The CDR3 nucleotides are TGTGCCAGCAGCCCCGCAGGGGTTTACAATGAGCAGTTCTTC. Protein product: CASSPAGVYNEQFF.